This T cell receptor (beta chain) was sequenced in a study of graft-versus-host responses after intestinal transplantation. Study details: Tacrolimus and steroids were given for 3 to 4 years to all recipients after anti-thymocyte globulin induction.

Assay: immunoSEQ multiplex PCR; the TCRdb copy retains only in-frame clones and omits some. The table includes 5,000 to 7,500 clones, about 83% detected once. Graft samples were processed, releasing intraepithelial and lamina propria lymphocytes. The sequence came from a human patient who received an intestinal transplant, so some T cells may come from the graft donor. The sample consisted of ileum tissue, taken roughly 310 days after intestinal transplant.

Here the CDR3 DNA reads TGTGCCAGCAGGACCGACAGGGGGCGGAATTCACCCCTCCACTTT. The encoded protein is CASRTDRGRNSPLHF. This chain connects TRBV6-5 to TRBJ1-6, with TRBD1 matching over 10 bases. The germline CDR1 and CDR2 sequences are MNHEY and SVGAGI. V dropped 6 bases and J dropped 7; count of bases not matched to a gene: 6. The length of the CDR3 is 15 residues.